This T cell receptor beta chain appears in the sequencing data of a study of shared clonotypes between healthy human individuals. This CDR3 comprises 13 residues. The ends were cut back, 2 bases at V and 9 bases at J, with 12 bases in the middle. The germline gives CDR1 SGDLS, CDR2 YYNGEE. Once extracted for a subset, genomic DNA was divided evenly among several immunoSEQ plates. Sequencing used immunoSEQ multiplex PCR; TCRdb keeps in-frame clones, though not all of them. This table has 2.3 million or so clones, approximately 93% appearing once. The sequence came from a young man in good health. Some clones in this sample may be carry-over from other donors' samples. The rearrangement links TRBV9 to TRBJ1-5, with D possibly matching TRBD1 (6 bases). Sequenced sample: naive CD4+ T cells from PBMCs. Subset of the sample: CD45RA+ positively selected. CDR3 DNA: TGTGCCAGCAGCGTCACAGGGCGAGGGCCCCAGCATTTT. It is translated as CASSVTGRGPQHF.